A selection of T cell receptor beta chains follows, all from one sample in a study of T cells in Graves' hyperthyroidism and ophthalmopathy. Each CDR3 protein gets one entry after TCRdb re-called the multiplex PCR reads with MiXCR. The sample includes 560,000 or so distinct CDR3 sequences, about 20% of them seen just once. Sequenced sample: blood. These receptors all stem from a man between 40 and 49 years old with Graves' ophthalmopathy. The CDR3 runs from the conserved cysteine through the conserved F or W. D genes are given only for firm matches. Not every row has a clone size; where given, it reads once, few, many or a size class.

>TRBV11-2|14|many|TRBJ2-4|.
CASSLVGTENIQYF
TGTGCCAGCAGCTTAGTGGGGACTGAAAACATTCAGTACTTC
>TRBV11-2|14|few|TRBJ2-7|TRBD1
CASSFYQGATEQYF
TGTGCCAGCAGCTTTTACCAGGGGGCTACCGAGCAGTACTTC
>TRBV12-3/TRBV12-4|12|many|TRBJ1-1|.
CASRLGDTEAFF
TGTGCCAGCAGGCTCGGTGACACTGAAGCTTTCTTT
>TRBV6-1|15|few|TRBJ2-2|TRBD2
CASRPGREITGELFF
TGTGCCAGCAGACCGGGGAGGGAAATAACCGGGGAGCTGTTTTTT
>TRBV29-1|14|.|TRBJ2-1|TRBD2
CSVVASGGVNEQFF
TGCAGCGTTGTGGCTAGCGGGGGTGTTAATGAGCAGTTCTTC
>TRBV18|13|once|TRBJ2-7|TRBD1
CASSDRVKYEQYF
TGTGCCAGCTCGGACAGGGTAAAATACGAGCAGTACTTC
>TRBV6-2/TRBV6-3|15|many|TRBJ2-1|TRBD2
CASSALAGGYNEQFF
TGTGCCAGCAGCGCCCTAGCGGGAGGCTACAATGAGCAGTTCTTC
>TRBV5-1|15|many|TRBJ2-3|TRBD2
CASSLELAGVDTQYF
TGTGCCAGCAGTTTAGAACTAGCGGGAGTAGATACGCAGTATTTT
>TRBV25-1|15|few|TRBJ1-1|TRBD1
CASSHRTGPNTEAFF
TGTGCCAGCAGTCACCGGACAGGTCCGAACACTGAAGCTTTCTTT
>TRBV29-1|14|many|TRBJ2-3|.
CSAASDVSTDTQYF
TGCAGCGCAGCTAGTGACGTTAGTACAGATACGCAGTATTTT
>TRBV7-3|13|many|TRBJ1-5|.
CASSLGANQPQHF
TGTGCCAGCAGCTTAGGAGCAAATCAGCCCCAGCATTTT
>TRBV19|16|few|TRBJ2-2|.
CASSGGSGGNTGELFF
TGTGCCAGTAGTGGAGGGTCTGGCGGTAACACCGGGGAGCTGTTTTTT
>TRBV5-1|15|.|TRBJ1-3|.
CASSVQGLFGNTIYF
TGCGCCAGCAGCGTACAGGGTTTGTTCGGGAACACCATATATTTT
>TRBV29-1|13|few|TRBJ2-5|.
CSVEFLVGGTQYF
TGCAGCGTTGAATTCCTAGTCGGGGGGACCCAGTACTTC
>TRBV7-9|15|.|TRBJ2-4|.
CASSFGMAGAPIQYF
TGTGCCAGCAGCTTCGGCATGGCAGGGGCTCCCATTCAGTACTTC
>TRBV11-3|18|.|TRBJ2-2|.
CASSRRQVRARGTGELFF
TGTGCCAGCAGCCGAAGACAGGTCAGGGCCAGAGGCACCGGGGAGCTGTTTTTT
>TRBV6-2/TRBV6-3|13|few|TRBJ2-7|TRBD1
CASSYTGQVEQYF
TGTGCCAGCAGTTACACCGGACAGGTCGAGCAGTACTTC
>TRBV5-1|16|many|TRBJ2-7|.
CASSVTMLGSGYEQYF
TGCGCCAGCAGCGTTACTATGCTGGGCTCCGGCTACGAGCAGTACTTC
>TRBV3-1|15|many|TRBJ2-5|.
CASSQVAGLQETQYF
TGTGCCAGCAGCCAAGTTGCCGGGCTCCAAGAGACCCAGTACTTC
>TRBV11-2|21|.|TRBJ2-7|TRBD2
CASGYPPTGTSGRARRNEQYF
TGTGCCAGCGGATACCCCCCTACCGGGACTAGCGGGAGGGCCAGGAGGAACGAGCAGTACTTC
>TRBV27|13|few|TRBJ2-5|.
CASRSGSEETQYF
TGTGCCAGCAGGAGCGGCTCGGAGGAGACCCAGTACTTC
>TRBV27|14|many|TRBJ2-1|.
CASSLSGEYNEQFF
TGTGCCAGCAGTTTATCGGGGGAGTACAATGAGCAGTTCTTC
>TRBV5-5|13|few|TRBJ2-7|.
CASRAGSLLEQYF
TGTGCCAGCAGGGCCGGCAGTTTACTCGAGCAGTACTTC
>TRBV6-1|17|.|TRBJ2-2|.
CASSEGLAGRETGELFF
TGTGCCAGCAGTGAAGGTCTGGCTGGCAGGGAGACCGGGGAGCTGTTTTTT
>TRBV28|12|many|TRBJ1-2|.
CASTSGSYGYTF
TGTGCCAGCACATCTGGGTCCTATGGCTACACCTTC
>TRBV5-8|15|.|TRBJ1-1|.
CASTPPREGNTEAFF
TGTGCCAGCACCCCCCCCCGGGAAGGGAACACTGAAGCTTTCTTT
>TRBV3-1|17|many|TRBJ2-3|.
CASQGGGGHAGTDTQYF
TGTGCCAGCCAGGGGGGGGGCGGACATGCGGGCACAGATACGCAGTATTTT
>TRBV7-9|14|.|TRBJ1-5|.
CASSPQGGGQPQHF
TGTGCCAGCAGCCCACAGGGAGGCGGTCAGCCCCAGCATTTT
>TRBV12-3/TRBV12-4|15|.|TRBJ2-7|.
CASSLGEITSYEQYF
TGTGCCAGCAGTCTCGGGGAGATAACCTCCTACGAGCAGTACTTC
>TRBV7-8|18|few|TRBJ2-5|TRBD2
CASSLNLVAGGVGETQYF
TGTGCCAGCAGCTTAAATCTTGTGGCGGGAGGGGTAGGGGAGACCCAGTACTTC
>TRBV11-2|18|many|TRBJ2-3|TRBD2
CASSAGTSGGTFTDTQYF
TGTGCCAGCAGCGCTGGGACTAGCGGGGGGACATTCACAGATACGCAGTATTTT